These 27 T cell receptor beta chains originate from one sample sequenced in a study of T cell responses to AZD1222 COVID-19 vaccine. Sequencing was performed with immunoSEQ multiplex PCR; in TCRdb, only in-frame clones are kept and a portion is missing. This table has 200,000 or so clones, roughly 93% appearing once. Specimen: peripheral blood, collected on day 0 of AZD1222 vaccination. The receptors shown here come from an adult in good health.

This sequence joins TRBV19 and TRBJ2-7; 12 bases are a match to TRBD2. In germline, CDR1 is LNHDA, CDR2 SQIVND (reference sequence). The trim removed 2 bases at V and 0 bases at J, leaving 5 bases unmatched. The length of the CDR3 is 17 residues. The CDR3 sequence is CASSILAGGPSSYEQYF. The CDR3 nucleotides are TGTGCCAGTAGTATACTAGCGGGAGGGCCGAGCTCCTACGAGCAGTACTTC.

V gene TRBV27 combines with J gene TRBJ1-2, with D maybe TRBD1 (5 bases). The CDR3 has 18 residues. CDR1 MNHEY and CDR2 SMNVEV come from the germline V gene (reference sequence). Trimming left V 2 bases short and J 3 bases short, with 22 bases between. CDR3 nucleotide sequence: TGTGCCAGCAGTTTAAATGGCAGGGCCCTGGGGTTAGACTATGGCTACACCTTC. Amino acid sequence: CASSLNGRALGLDYGYTF.

The V and J genes are TRBV2 and TRBJ2-5; D is unresolved. The germline CDR1 and CDR2 sequences are SNHLY and FYNNEI. The CDR3 loop spans 14 amino acids. The V end lost 5 bases, the J end lost 0 bases, and 10 bases lay between the germline ends. CDR3 coding DNA: TGTGCCAGCAGTCCGATTAGGTACCAAGAGACCCAGTACTTC. It yields the protein CASSPIRYQETQYF.

The chain combines TRBV19 with TRBJ2-1, with TRBD2 matching over 11 bases. The V gene end was trimmed by 2 bases and the J gene end by 6 bases; junction bases not matched to a gene: 9. From germline, CDR1 is LNHDA and CDR2 SQIVND (reference sequence). The CDR3 has 17 amino acids. DNA for the CDR3: TGTGCCAGTAGTATATCTAGACTAGCGGGACGATCCAATGAGCAGTTCTTC. This encodes CASSISRLAGRSNEQFF.

This sequence joins TRBV7-9 and TRBJ2-7; D unresolved. From germline, CDR1 is SEHNR and CDR2 FQNEAQ (reference sequence). V was shortened by 1 base and J by 3 bases, with 13 bases between the two germline ends. The CDR3 length is 15 residues. The CDR3 DNA sequence: TGTGCCAGCAGCTTAGTAAAGGCCAGGAGCTACGAGCAGTACTTC. Protein sequence: CASSLVKARSYEQYF.

The chain couples TRBV28 to TRBJ1-6; D is undetermined. The CDR3 extends over 16 amino acids. The germline V gene encodes CDR1 MDHEN and CDR2 SYDVKM. Between the trimmed V and J ends, which lost 0 bases and 5 bases, there was a span of 11 bases. The CDR3 here is CASSLWRGINNSPLHF. CDR3 in DNA: TGTGCCAGCAGTTTATGGAGAGGGATAAATAATTCACCCCTCCACTTT. The whole variable domain, remainder taken from reference TRBV28 and TRBJ1-6, is DVKVTQSSRYLVKRTGEKVFLECVQDMDHENMFWYRQDPGLGLRLIYFSYDVKMKEKGDIPEGYSVSREKKERFSLILESASTNQTSMYLCASSLWRGINNSPLHFGNGTRLTVT.

In nucleotides, the CDR3 is TGTGCCAGCAGCTCCAGGGGGGGGGCGAACACCGGGGAGCTGTTTTTT. Its protein is CASSSRGGANTGELFF. J is TRBJ2-2 and V is TRBV5-4, with D possibly being TRBD1 or TRBD2 (7 bases each). The V end lost 3 bases, the J end lost 0 bases, and 12 bases lay between the germline ends. The CDR3 is 16 residues long. Germline-derived CDR1 and CDR2 are SGHNT and YYREEE (reference sequence).

This chain uses TRBV4-2 with TRBJ2-7, with TRBD1 matching over 9 bases. V trimming: 4 bases; J trimming: 7 bases; junction bases outside the gene matches: 11. Germline loops: CDR1 LGHNA, CDR2 YNFKEQ. This CDR3 is 15 amino acids long. The CDR3 DNA reads as TGTGCCAGCAGCCTGACCGGGACAGGGATCGAAGAGCAGTACTTC. Its translation is CASSLTGTGIEEQYF.

The V and J genes are TRBV6-5 and TRBJ1-2, with D perhaps matching TRBD1 (5 bases). The CDR3 has 16 amino acids. The ends were cut back, 4 bases at V and 4 bases at J, with 19 bases in the middle. Germline assignment: CDR1 MNHEY and CDR2 SVGAGI. CDR3 nucleotide sequence: TGTGCCAGCAGTTCCGTCACCTTGGGGGGAAGCTATGGCTACACCTTC. This encodes CASSSVTLGGSYGYTF.

The chain uses TRBV20-1 and TRBJ2-1; possibly TRBD2 for D (6 bases). This CDR3 is built from 16 residues. The germline V and J ends were trimmed by 3 bases and 0 bases, with 15 bases remaining between them. Germline values: CDR1 DFQATT, CDR2 SNEGSKA (reference sequence). As DNA, the CDR3 is TGCAGTGCTAGTCGATCGGGACTGAGCTCCTACAATGAGCAGTTCTTC. It encodes CSASRSGLSSYNEQFF.

The chain links TRBV19 to TRBJ1-5, with D possibly being TRBD1 (6 bases). V was cut by 4 bases and J by 2 bases, with 24 bases left in between. CDR3 length equals 19 residues. Germline V gives CDR1 LNHDA, CDR2 SQIVND (reference sequence). The CDR3 DNA reads TGTGCCAGTAGTACATCCAGAAGGGGAGGGGGTTTGGGCAATCAGCCCCAGCATTTT. Its protein product is CASSTSRRGGGLGNQPQHF.

This chain uses TRBV5-1 with TRBJ2-7; 10 bases map to TRBD2. CDR1 is SGHRS and CDR2 is YFSETQ in the germline V gene. Losses at the gene ends were 0 bases for V and 2 bases for J; bases not matched to a gene: 8. The CDR3 runs 17 residues. The chain's CDR3 is CASSLELAGAQTYEQYF. The CDR3 DNA follows: TGCGCCAGCAGCTTGGAGCTAGCGGGAGCTCAAACCTACGAGCAGTACTTC.

The chain recombines TRBV6-5 with TRBJ1-1, with D perhaps TRBD1 (5 bases). The V end lost 4 bases, the J end lost 4 bases, and 13 bases lay between the germline ends. CDR3 length: 14 residues. Germline V gene lookup returns CDR1 MNHEY and CDR2 SVGAGI. CDR3 amino acids: CASSSAGWGTEAFF. In DNA, the CDR3 is TGTGCCAGCAGTTCCGCAGGGTGGGGCACTGAAGCTTTCTTT.

The chain uses TRBV5-1 and TRBJ2-7, with 10 bases fitting TRBD1. V was clipped by 6 bases and J by 1 base; unmatched bases: 10. Germline lookup yields CDR1 SGHRS and CDR2 YFSETQ. The CDR3 extends over 16 amino acids. CDR3 residues: CASTARGQGLSYEQYF. CDR3 DNA sequence: TGCGCCAGCACCGCCCGGGGACAGGGGTTGTCCTACGAGCAGTACTTC.

The chain is built from TRBV5-1 and TRBJ2-2; D unclear. The V gene's germline CDR1 is SGHRS and CDR2 YFSETQ. V dropped 2 bases and J dropped 1 base, with 15 bases sitting between them. The CDR3 consists of 17 residues. The CDR3 protein is CASSLIAYALNTGELFF. As DNA, the CDR3 is TGCGCCAGCAGCTTAATAGCCTACGCCCTGAACACCGGGGAGCTGTTTTTT.

The rearrangement uses TRBV6-5 and TRBJ1-3; TRBD1 matches at 7 bases. The CDR3 contains 15 residues. V gave up 6 bases and J gave up 2 bases; unmatched junction bases: 7. CDR1 MNHEY and CDR2 SVGAGI come from the germline V gene. The CDR3 sequence: CASRETGRAGNTIYF. CDR3 coding DNA: TGTGCCAGCAGGGAGACAGGGCGGGCTGGAAACACCATATATTTT.

V usage is TRBV7-8 and J usage is TRBJ2-3; TRBD2 matches at 7 bases. Trimming removed 0 bases from V and 2 bases from J; junction bases left unmatched: 5. Germline lookup yields CDR1 SGHVS and CDR2 FQNEAQ. This CDR3 has 16 residues. CDR3 sequence (DNA): TGTGCCAGCAGCTTAGCACGACTAGCCTCCACAGATACGCAGTATTTT. This gives the protein CASSLARLASTDTQYF.

The chain uses TRBV27 and TRBJ1-1; tentatively, D is TRBD1 (5 bases). V lost 10 bases, J lost 8 bases, and 20 bases lay in between. This CDR3 is built from 13 residues. Germline assignment: CDR1 MNHEY and CDR2 SMNVEV (reference sequence). Here the CDR3 reads CATARYPRTEAFF. CDR3 nucleotide sequence: TGTGCCACCGCGAGGTATCCCCGGACAGAAGCTTTCTTT.

DNA of the CDR3: TGTGCCAGCAGTGACCTCTATTACGAGCAGTACTTC. Residues: CASSDLYYEQYF. The gene calls are TRBV2 and TRBJ2-7, with unresolved D. Germline-derived CDR1 and CDR2 are SNHLY and FYNNEI. V shed 3 bases and J shed 4 bases, with 7 bases lying between them. The CDR3 totals 12 residues.

The rearrangement joins TRBV4-1 to TRBJ2-3; D remains unclear. The germline V gene encodes CDR1 MGHRA and CDR2 YSYEKL. The CDR3 contains 16 residues. V was clipped by 1 base and J by 1 base, with 12 bases between them. The CDR3 region has the DNA TGCGCCAGCAGCCAAGTCCGCGATCCCCGCACAGATACGCAGTATTTT. It translates to CASSQVRDPRTDTQYF.

This clone showed up just a few times. The chain carries TRBV15 and TRBJ2-7; D perhaps matches TRBD2 (5 bases). CDR1 and CDR2 (germline): LNHNV, YYDKDF (reference sequence). Trimming shortened V by 0 bases and J by 3 bases, and 9 bases separated the two germline ends. The CDR3 contains 14 residues. Here the CDR3 reads CATSRDLEGYEQYF. DNA for the CDR3: TGTGCCACCAGCAGAGATCTCGAGGGCTACGAGCAGTACTTC. The whole variable domain, filled in from reference TRBV15 and TRBJ2-7, reads DAMVIQNPRYQVTQFGKPVTLSCSQTLNHNVMYWYQQKSSQAPKLLFHYYDKDFNNEADTPDNFQSRRPNTSFCFLDIRSPGLGDTAMYLCATSRDLEGYEQYFGPGTRLTVT.

J is TRBJ2-7 and V is TRBV6-5; no definite D call. V was trimmed by 4 bases and J by 0 bases, leaving 1 base between them. The CDR3 contains 11 residues. Germline CDR1 MNHEY, CDR2 SVGAGI. CDR3 amino acids: CASSFSYEQYF. Written as DNA, the CDR3 is TGTGCCAGCAGTTTCTCCTACGAGCAGTACTTC.

CDR3 in DNA: TGTGCCAGCAGCGGCTCGACGAGTGGCTACACCTTC. This codes for CASSGSTSGYTF. The V call is TRBV5-8, the J call TRBJ1-2; D is ambiguous. There are 12 residues in the CDR3. The germline V gene has CDR1 SGHTS and CDR2 YDEGEE. V lost 4 bases to trimming and J lost 7 bases, with 11 bases between them.

The chain combines TRBV6-5 with TRBJ1-1; D gene ambiguous. The CDR3 consists of 13 residues. V lost 5 bases, J lost 4 bases, and 11 bases lay in between. Germline values: CDR1 MNHEY, CDR2 SVGAGI. The CDR3 region is CASSNPRGTEAFF. CDR3 bases: TGTGCCAGCAGTAACCCCCGGGGCACTGAAGCTTTCTTT.

Comments on this clone: At the DNA level, this CDR3 is encoded by other sequences in the same sample as well. For the CDR3, the DNA is TGTGCCAGCAGTTTACTGGGTGGAGAGACCCAGTACTTC. Amino acid sequence: CASSLLGGETQYF. V gene TRBV12-3 or TRBV12-4 combines with J gene TRBJ2-5; no firm D call. The V gene lost 2 bases and the J gene lost 4 bases, with 8 bases spanning the gap. The CDR3 loop spans 13 amino acids.

The J gene is TRBJ1-4, the V gene TRBV5-5, with D uncertain. The ends were cut back, 4 bases at V and 1 base at J, with 17 bases in the middle. Germline CDR1 SGHKS, CDR2 YYEKEE (reference sequence). CDR3 length: 17 residues. CDR3 nucleotide sequence: TGTGCCAGCAGCCCTAAACCGGCACACCTAACTAATGAAAAACTGTTTTTT. This translates into CASSPKPAHLTNEKLFF.

J is TRBJ2-1 and V is TRBV7-9; D assignment may be TRBD1 or TRBD2 (5 bases each). The germline gives CDR1 SEHNR, CDR2 FQNEAQ (reference sequence). V was pared by 7 bases and J by 3 bases, with 16 bases between. The CDR3 is 15 amino acids. CDR3 bases: TGTGCCAGCACCACGGGACCCCTTATCTACAATGAGCAGTTCTTC. It yields the protein CASTTGPLIYNEQFF. Full variable domain (missing parts from reference TRBV7-9 and TRBJ2-1): DTGVSQNPRHKITKRGQNVTFRCDPISEHNRLYWYRQTLGQGPEFLTYFQNEAQLEKSRLLSDRFSAERPKGSFSTLEIQRTEQGDSAMYLCASTTGPLIYNEQFFGPGTRLTVL.